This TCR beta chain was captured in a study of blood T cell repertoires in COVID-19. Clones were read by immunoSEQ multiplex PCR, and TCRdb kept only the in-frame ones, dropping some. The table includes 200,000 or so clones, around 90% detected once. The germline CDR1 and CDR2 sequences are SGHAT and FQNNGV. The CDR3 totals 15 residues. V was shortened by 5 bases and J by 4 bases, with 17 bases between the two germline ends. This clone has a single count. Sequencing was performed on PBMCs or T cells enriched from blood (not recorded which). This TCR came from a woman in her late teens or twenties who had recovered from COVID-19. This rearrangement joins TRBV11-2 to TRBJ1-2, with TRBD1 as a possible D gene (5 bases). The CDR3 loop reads CASSLPGQGLYGYTF. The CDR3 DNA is TGTGCCAGCAGCCTCCCGGGGCAGGGACTCTATGGCTACACCTTC.